This entry lists 6 T cell receptor beta chains sequenced from one sample in a study of response to subunit inactivated influenza vaccine. MiXCR was run by TCRdb on the RT-PCR reads, yielding one entry per CDR3 protein. The data show 590,000 or so distinct CDR3 sequences, about 15% seen once. The starting material was PBMCs from blood, obtained 14 to 15 days before vaccination. Receptor source: a middle-aged man who received an inactivated influenza vaccine.

This clonotype was detected many times. Here the CDR3 DNA reads TGCGCCAGCAGCGTGGGACAGATGAACACTGAAGCTTTCTTT. This gives the protein CASSVGQMNTEAFF. The chain recombines TRBV5-1 with TRBJ1-1; 7 bases are shared with TRBD1. The germline V gene has CDR1 SGHRS and CDR2 YFSETQ. V gave up 4 bases and J gave up 0 bases; unmatched junction bases: 3. This CDR3 has 14 residues.

This clonotype was observed many times. The chain joins TRBV7-2 to TRBJ2-4; no definite D call. Looked up from germline, CDR1 is SGHTA and CDR2 is FQGNSA. Trimming pared 0 bases from V and 5 bases from J, leaving 11 bases between. The CDR3 is 15 residues long. The CDR3 coding sequence is TGTGCCAGCAGCTTAGCGCGGCGGCAGGAAAACATTCAGTACTTC. Its protein product is CASSLARRQENIQYF.

The chain employs TRBV3-1 and TRBJ2-7; the match to TRBD2 covers 14 bases. This CDR3 comprises 16 residues. Germline-derived CDR1 and CDR2 are LGHDT and YNNKEL (reference sequence). With V trimmed by 3 bases and J by 4 bases, 5 bases remained unmatched. CDR3 protein: CASSHGTSGSFYEQYF. In nucleotides, the CDR3 is TGTGCCAGCAGCCATGGGACTAGCGGGAGCTTTTACGAGCAGTACTTC.

This clonotype has a handful of counts. This sequence joins TRBV6-2 or TRBV6-3 and TRBJ1-2; a possible D gene is TRBD1 (6 bases). Deletions cut 4 bases from V and 4 bases from J, with 10 bases between. CDR1 MNHEY and CDR2 SVGEGT come from the germline V gene. The CDR3 is 13 amino acids. CDR3 nucleotide sequence: TGTGCCAGCAGTTTCCAGGGGAGCTATGGCTACACCTTC. This codes for CASSFQGSYGYTF.

The chain recombines TRBV19 with TRBJ2-7, with 12 bases matching TRBD2. V dropped 10 bases and J dropped 6; count of bases not matched to a gene: 7. Per the germline V gene, CDR1 is LNHDA and CDR2 is SQIVND (reference sequence). The CDR3 consists of 13 residues. CDR3 loop: CATGLAGIGEQYF. The CDR3 DNA sequence: TGTGCCACCGGACTAGCGGGGATTGGCGAGCAGTACTTC.

This chain connects TRBV6-5 to TRBJ2-1; 16 nucleotides align to TRBD2. This CDR3 has 19 amino acids. The V gene's germline CDR1 is MNHEY and CDR2 SVGAGI. The J segment lost 1 base and the V segment lost 2 bases, leaving 5 bases of the junction unmatched. The CDR3 sequence: CASSYGTSGRARSYNEQFF. CDR3 bases: TGTGCCAGCAGTTACGGGACTAGCGGGAGGGCCAGATCCTACAATGAGCAGTTCTTC.